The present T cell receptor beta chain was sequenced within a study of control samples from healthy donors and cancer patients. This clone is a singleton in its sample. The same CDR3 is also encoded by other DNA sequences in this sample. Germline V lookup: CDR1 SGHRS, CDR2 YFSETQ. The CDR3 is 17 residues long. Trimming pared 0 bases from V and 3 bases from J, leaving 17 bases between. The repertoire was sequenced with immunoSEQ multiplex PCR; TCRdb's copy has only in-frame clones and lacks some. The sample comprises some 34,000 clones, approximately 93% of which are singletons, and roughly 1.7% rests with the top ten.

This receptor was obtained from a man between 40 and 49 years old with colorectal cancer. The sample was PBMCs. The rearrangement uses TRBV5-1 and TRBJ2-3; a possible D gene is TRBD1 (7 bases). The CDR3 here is CASSLASGGPPTDTQYF. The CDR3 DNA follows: TGCGCCAGCAGCTTGGCGTCAGGGGGGCCCCCTACAGATACGCAGTATTTT.